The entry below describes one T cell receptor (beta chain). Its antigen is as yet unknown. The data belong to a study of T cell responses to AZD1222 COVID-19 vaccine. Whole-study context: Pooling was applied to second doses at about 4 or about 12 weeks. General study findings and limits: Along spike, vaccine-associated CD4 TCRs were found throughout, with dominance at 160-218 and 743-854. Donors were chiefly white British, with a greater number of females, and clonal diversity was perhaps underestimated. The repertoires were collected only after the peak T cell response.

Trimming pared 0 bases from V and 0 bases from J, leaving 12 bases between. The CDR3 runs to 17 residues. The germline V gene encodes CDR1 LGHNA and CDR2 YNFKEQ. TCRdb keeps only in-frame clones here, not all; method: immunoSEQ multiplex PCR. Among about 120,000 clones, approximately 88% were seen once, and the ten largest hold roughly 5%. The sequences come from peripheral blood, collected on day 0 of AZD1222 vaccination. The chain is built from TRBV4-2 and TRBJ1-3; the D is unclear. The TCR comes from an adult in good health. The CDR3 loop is CASSQDGPRRSGNTIYF. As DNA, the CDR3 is TGTGCCAGCAGCCAAGATGGTCCCCGCCGCTCTGGAAACACCATATATTTT.